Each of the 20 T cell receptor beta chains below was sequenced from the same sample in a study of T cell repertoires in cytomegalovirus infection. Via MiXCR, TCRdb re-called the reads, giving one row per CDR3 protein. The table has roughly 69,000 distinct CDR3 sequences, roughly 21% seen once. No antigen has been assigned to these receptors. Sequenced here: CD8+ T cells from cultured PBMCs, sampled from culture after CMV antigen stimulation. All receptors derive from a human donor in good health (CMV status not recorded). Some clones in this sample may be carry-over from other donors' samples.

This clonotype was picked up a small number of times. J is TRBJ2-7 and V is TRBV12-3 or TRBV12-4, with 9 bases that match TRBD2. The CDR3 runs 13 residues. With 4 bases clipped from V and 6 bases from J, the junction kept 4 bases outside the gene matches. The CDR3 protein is CASSSLRGGEQYF. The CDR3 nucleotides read TGTGCCAGCAGTTCCCTGCGGGGGGGCGAGCAGTACTTC.

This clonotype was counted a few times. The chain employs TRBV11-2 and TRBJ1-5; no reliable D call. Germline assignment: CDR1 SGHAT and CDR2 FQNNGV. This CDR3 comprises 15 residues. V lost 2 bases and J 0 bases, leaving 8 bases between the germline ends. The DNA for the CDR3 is TGTGCCAGCAGCTTAATACCGGTTAGCAATCAGCCCCAGCATTTT. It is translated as CASSLIPVSNQPQHF.

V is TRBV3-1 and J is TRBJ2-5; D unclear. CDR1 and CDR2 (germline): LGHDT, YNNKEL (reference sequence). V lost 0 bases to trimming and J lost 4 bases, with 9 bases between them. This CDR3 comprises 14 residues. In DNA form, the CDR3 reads TGTGCCAGCAGCCAAGAGTTCGCAGTAGAGACCCAGTACTTC. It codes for CASSQEFAVETQYF.

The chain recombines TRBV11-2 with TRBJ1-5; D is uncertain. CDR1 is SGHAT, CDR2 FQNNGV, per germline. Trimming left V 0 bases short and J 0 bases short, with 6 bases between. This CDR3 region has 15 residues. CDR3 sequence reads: CASSLELLSNQPQHF. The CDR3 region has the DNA TGTGCCAGCAGCTTAGAGCTACTTAGCAATCAGCCCCAGCATTTT.

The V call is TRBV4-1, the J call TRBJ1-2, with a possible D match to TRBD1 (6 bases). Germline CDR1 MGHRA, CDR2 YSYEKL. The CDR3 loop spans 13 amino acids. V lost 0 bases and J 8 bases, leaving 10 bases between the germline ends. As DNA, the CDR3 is TGCGCCAGCAGCCAAGATCACAGGGAGGGCTACACCTTC. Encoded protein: CASSQDHREGYTF.

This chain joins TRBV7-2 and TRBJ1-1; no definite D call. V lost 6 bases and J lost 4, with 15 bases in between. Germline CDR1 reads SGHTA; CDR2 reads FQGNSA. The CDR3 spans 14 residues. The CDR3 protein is CASRPIGQITEAFF. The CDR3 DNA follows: TGTGCCAGCAGGCCAATCGGCCAGATCACTGAAGCTTTCTTT. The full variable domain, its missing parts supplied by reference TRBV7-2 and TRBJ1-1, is GAGVSQSPSNKVTEKGKDVELRCDPISGHTALYWYRQSLGQGLEFLIYFQGNSAPDKSGLPSDRFSAERTGGSVSTLTIQRTQQEDSAVYLCASRPIGQITEAFFGQGTRLTVV.

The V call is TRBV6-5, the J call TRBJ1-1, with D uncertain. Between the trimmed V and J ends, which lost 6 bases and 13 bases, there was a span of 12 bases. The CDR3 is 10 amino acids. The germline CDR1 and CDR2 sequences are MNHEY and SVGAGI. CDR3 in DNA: TGTGCCAGCAGGTATTATCAGGATTTCTTT. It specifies CASRYYQDFF.

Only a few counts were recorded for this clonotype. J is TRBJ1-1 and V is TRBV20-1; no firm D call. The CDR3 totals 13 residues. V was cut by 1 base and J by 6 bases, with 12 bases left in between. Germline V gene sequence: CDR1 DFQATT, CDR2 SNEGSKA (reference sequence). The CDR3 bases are TGCAGTGCTAGAGTTGTAGCAACGCCTGAAGCTTTCTTT. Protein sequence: CSARVVATPEAFF.

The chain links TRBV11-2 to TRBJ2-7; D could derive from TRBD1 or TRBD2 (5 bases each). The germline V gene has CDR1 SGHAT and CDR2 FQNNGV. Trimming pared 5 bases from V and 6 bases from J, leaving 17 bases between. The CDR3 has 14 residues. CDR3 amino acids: CASSLGPTLGEQYF. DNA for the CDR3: TGTGCCAGCAGCCTGGGACCGACTTTAGGCGAGCAGTACTTC.

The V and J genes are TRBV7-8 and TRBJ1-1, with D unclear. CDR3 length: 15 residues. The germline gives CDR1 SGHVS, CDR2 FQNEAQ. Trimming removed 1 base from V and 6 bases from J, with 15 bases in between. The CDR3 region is CASSLVSGVGPEAFF. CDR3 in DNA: TGTGCCAGCAGCTTAGTATCCGGGGTGGGTCCTGAAGCTTTCTTT. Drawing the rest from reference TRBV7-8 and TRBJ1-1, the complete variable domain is GAGVSQSPRYKVAKRGQDVALRCDPISGHVSLFWYQQALGQGPEFLTYFQNEAQLDKSGLPSDRFFAERPEGSVSTLKIQRTQQEDSAVYLCASSLVSGVGPEAFFGQGTRLTVV.

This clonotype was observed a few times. The CDR3 protein is CASSYRGDGNQPQHF. CDR3 coding DNA: TGTGCCAGCAGTTACAGGGGGGATGGCAATCAGCCCCAGCATTTT. This sequence joins TRBV6-2 or TRBV6-3 and TRBJ1-5, with D tentatively TRBD1 (6 bases). V shed 2 bases and J shed 2 bases, with 10 bases lying between them. CDR1 MNHEY and CDR2 SVGEGT come from the germline V gene. The CDR3 is 15 amino acids.

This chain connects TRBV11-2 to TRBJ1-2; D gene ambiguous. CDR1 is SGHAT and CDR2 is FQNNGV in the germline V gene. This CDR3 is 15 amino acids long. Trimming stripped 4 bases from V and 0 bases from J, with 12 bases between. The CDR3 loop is CASSSKTGANYGYTF. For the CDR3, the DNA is TGTGCCAGCAGCTCGAAGACTGGAGCTAACTATGGCTACACCTTC.

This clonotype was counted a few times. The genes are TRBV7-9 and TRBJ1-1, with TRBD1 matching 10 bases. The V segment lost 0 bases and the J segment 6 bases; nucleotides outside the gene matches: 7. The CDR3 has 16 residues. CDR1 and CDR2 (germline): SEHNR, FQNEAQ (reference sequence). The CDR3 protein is CASSLALGQGVSEAFF. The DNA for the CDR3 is TGTGCCAGCAGCTTAGCGCTAGGACAGGGGGTCTCTGAAGCTTTCTTT.

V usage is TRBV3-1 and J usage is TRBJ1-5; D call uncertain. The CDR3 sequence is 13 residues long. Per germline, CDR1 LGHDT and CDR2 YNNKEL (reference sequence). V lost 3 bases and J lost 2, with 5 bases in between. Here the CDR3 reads CASSQRGNQPQHF. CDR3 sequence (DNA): TGTGCCAGCAGCCAGCGAGGCAATCAGCCCCAGCATTTT.

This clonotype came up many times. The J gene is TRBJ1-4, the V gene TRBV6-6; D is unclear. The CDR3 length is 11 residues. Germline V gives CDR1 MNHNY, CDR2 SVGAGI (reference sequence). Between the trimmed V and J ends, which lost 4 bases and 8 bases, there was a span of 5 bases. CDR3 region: CASSLGEKLFF. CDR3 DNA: TGTGCCAGCAGTTTAGGCGAAAAACTGTTTTTT.

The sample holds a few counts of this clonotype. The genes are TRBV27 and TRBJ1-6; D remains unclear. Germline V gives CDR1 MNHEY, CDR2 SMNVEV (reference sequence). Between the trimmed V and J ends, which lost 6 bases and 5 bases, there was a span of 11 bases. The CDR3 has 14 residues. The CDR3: CASRPGRDNSPLHF. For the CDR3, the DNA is TGTGCCAGCAGACCCGGACGGGATAATTCACCCCTCCACTTT.

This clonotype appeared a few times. The DNA for the CDR3 is TGCGCCAGCAGCCAAGTGGGGGCTGGAAACACCATATATTTT. Its protein product is CASSQVGAGNTIYF. This rearrangement joins TRBV4-1 to TRBJ1-3; tentatively, D is TRBD1 (5 bases). The V end was cut by 1 base, the J end by 2 bases, with 6 bases between. CDR3 length: 14 residues. Per germline, CDR1 MGHRA and CDR2 YSYEKL.

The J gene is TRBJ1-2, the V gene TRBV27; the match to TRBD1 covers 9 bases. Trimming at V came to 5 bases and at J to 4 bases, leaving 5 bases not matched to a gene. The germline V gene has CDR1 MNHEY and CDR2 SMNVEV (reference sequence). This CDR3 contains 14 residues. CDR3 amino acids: CASSTPDRGYGYTF. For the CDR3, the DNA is TGTGCCAGCAGTACGCCGGACAGGGGCTATGGCTACACCTTC.

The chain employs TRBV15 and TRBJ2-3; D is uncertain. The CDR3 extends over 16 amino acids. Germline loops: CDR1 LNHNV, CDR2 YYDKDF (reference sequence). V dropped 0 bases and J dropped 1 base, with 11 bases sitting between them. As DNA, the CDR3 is TGTGCCACCAGCAGAGATGAGCAGTCCGGCACAGATACGCAGTATTTT. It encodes CATSRDEQSGTDTQYF. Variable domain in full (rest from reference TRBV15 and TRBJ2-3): DAMVIQNPRYQVTQFGKPVTLSCSQTLNHNVMYWYQQKSSQAPKLLFHYYDKDFNNEADTPDNFQSRRPNTSFCFLDIRSPGLGDTAMYLCATSRDEQSGTDTQYFGPGTRLTVL.

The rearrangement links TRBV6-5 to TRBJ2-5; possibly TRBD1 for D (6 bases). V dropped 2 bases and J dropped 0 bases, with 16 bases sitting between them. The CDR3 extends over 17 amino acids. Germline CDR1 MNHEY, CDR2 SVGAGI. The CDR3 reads CASSYSGGTTYQETQYF. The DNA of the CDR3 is TGTGCCAGCAGTTACAGTGGGGGCACCACGTACCAAGAGACCCAGTACTTC.